This passage covers 16 T cell receptor beta chains from one sample sequenced in a study of response to subunit inactivated influenza vaccine. Using its own MiXCR run on the RT-PCR reads, TCRdb lists one record per CDR3 protein. The profile shows around 570,000 distinct CDR3 sequences, 7.6% of them singletons. Specimen: PBMCs from blood, collected about 24 months after vaccination. Receptors originate from a man aged 50 to 69 who received an inactivated influenza vaccine.

This clonotype was found a few times. The chain uses TRBV10-3 and TRBJ1-4; D may be TRBD1 (6 bases). This CDR3 spans 14 amino acids. The germline V gene has CDR1 ENHRY and CDR2 SYGVKD. Trimming shortened V by 3 bases and J by 7 bases, and 12 bases separated the two germline ends. The CDR3 DNA sequence: TGTGCCATCAGTGACGGCAGGGGAGGTGAAAAACTGTTTTTT. It is translated as CAISDGRGGEKLFF.

This clonotype was detected only a few times. The chain joins TRBV7-2 to TRBJ1-4, with a tentative D call TRBD1 (6 bases). Per the germline V gene, CDR1 is SGHTA and CDR2 is FQGNSA. Between the trimmed V and J ends, which lost 5 bases and 8 bases, there was a span of 15 bases. CDR3 length equals 14 residues. The CDR3 protein is CASSRTGFKEKLFF. In DNA, the CDR3 is TGTGCCAGCAGCCGAACAGGGTTTAAGGAAAAACTGTTTTTT.

This clonotype came up many times. This chain connects TRBV7-2 to TRBJ2-7, with TRBD2 as a possible D gene (6 bases). Germline CDR1 reads SGHTA; CDR2 reads FQGNSA. V dropped 1 base and J dropped 2 bases, with 12 bases sitting between them. The CDR3 runs 15 residues. In DNA form, the CDR3 reads TGTGCCAGCAGCTTAGAAAGGACTACTACCTACGAGCAGTACTTC. It translates to CASSLERTTTYEQYF.

Points on this clonotype: One base away lies a much larger clone, so this may be a sequencing read error. The CDR3 end shows no conserved phenylalanine or tryptophan, and so a read error is likely. The genes are TRBV6-2 or TRBV6-3 and TRBJ1-1; D might be TRBD1 (5 bases). The germline CDR1 and CDR2 sequences are MNHEY and SVGEGT. The CDR3 consists of 11 residues. V was pared by 10 bases and J by 5 bases, with 11 bases between. CDR3 in amino acids: CATTQGTEAFS. In DNA, the CDR3 is TGTGCCACCACCCAGGGAACTGAAGCTTTCTCT.

As regards this clonotype: The junction departs from germline at one end; a sequencing error may be responsible. In nucleotides, the CDR3 is TGTGCCAGCGGTTTGCAGGGTGGGAGCGAGCAGTACTTC. Translated, it gives CASGLQGGSEQYF. The chain couples TRBV27 to TRBJ2-7; D possibly uses TRBD1 or TRBD2 (5 bases each). Germline-derived CDR1 and CDR2 are MNHEY and SMNVEV (reference sequence). This CDR3 has 13 residues.

This clonotype was counted ten times or more. The rearrangement links TRBV6-1 to TRBJ2-2; D unclear. V dropped 5 bases and J dropped 1 base, with 8 bases sitting between them. The germline V gene has CDR1 MNHNS and CDR2 SASEGT. The length of the CDR3 is 14 residues. Written as DNA, the CDR3 is TGTGCCAGCAGTCGCTCAGGGAACACCGGGGAGCTGTTTTTT. Protein sequence: CASSRSGNTGELFF.

J is TRBJ2-7 and V is TRBV20-1; possibly TRBD1 for D (6 bases). CDR1 and CDR2 from the germline V gene are DFQATT and SNEGSKA (reference sequence). Trimming took off 6 bases at V and 0 bases at J, with 15 bases between the two ends. The CDR3 sequence is 14 residues long. CDR3 DNA: TGCAGTGCAAGGAGACAGGCGACCTCCTACGAGCAGTACTTC. This codes for CSARRQATSYEQYF.

This clonotype occurred a few times. V usage is TRBV5-1 and J usage is TRBJ2-5; tentative D call: TRBD2 (6 bases). This CDR3 contains 14 residues. Germline loops: CDR1 SGHRS, CDR2 YFSETQ. The V end was cut by 0 bases, the J end by 2 bases, with 8 bases between. CDR3 protein: CASSLDAGQETQYF. The CDR3 DNA is TGCGCCAGCAGCTTGGATGCGGGGCAAGAGACCCAGTACTTC.

This clonotype was detected many times. The chain uses TRBV4-2 and TRBJ1-5; perhaps TRBD1 as D (5 bases). V was trimmed by 1 base and J by 5 bases, leaving 15 bases between them. Germline CDR1 is LGHNA and CDR2 is YNFKEQ. The CDR3 has 16 residues. CDR3 residues: CASSQVGRRGDQPQHF. CDR3 sequence (DNA): TGTGCCAGCAGCCAAGTCGGCAGGAGAGGGGATCAGCCCCAGCATTTT.

The chain has TRBV29-1 and TRBJ1-2; possibly TRBD1 for D (5 bases). This CDR3 is built from 11 residues. The germline V gene encodes CDR1 SQVTM and CDR2 ANQGSEA. V was clipped by 3 bases and J by 8 bases, with 10 bases between them. CDR3 DNA sequence: TGCAGCGTTGACCAGGGTGGAGGCTACACCTTC. This translates into CSVDQGGGYTF. Variable domain in full (rest from reference TRBV29-1 and TRBJ1-2): SAVISQKPSRDICQRGTSLTIQCQVDSQVTMMFWYRQQPGQSLTLIATANQGSEATYESGFVIDKFPISRPNLTFSTLTVSNMSPEDSSIYLCSVDQGGGYTFGSGTRLTVV.

This clonotype has a handful of counts. The DNA for the CDR3 is TGTGCCAGCAGCCAGGTCGTGGGACAGGGGGCCCAGCAGTACTTC. Residues: CASSQVVGQGAQQYF. V usage is TRBV3-1 and J usage is TRBJ2-7; 12 bases map to TRBD1. After removal of 3 bases from V and 8 bases from J, the junction contained 8 bases not matched to a gene. Germline V gives CDR1 LGHDT, CDR2 YNNKEL (reference sequence). CDR3 size: 15 residues.

The chain is built from TRBV5-1 and TRBJ2-5, with a tentative D call TRBD2 (7 bases). The length of the CDR3 is 16 residues. Germline CDR1 reads SGHRS; CDR2 reads YFSETQ. Trimming stripped 6 bases from V and 2 bases from J, with 20 bases between. The DNA for the CDR3 is TGCGCCAGCACCGGGGGCGCTAGCGGCTTACAAGAGACCCAGTACTTC. It is translated as CASTGGASGLQETQYF. The complete variable domain, with remaining parts taken from reference TRBV5-1 and TRBJ2-5, reads KAGVTQTPRYLIKTRGQQVTLSCSPISGHRSVSWYQQTPGQGLQFLFEYFSETQRNKGNFPGRFSGRQFSNSRSEMNVSTLELGDSALYLCASTGGASGLQETQYFGPGTRLLVL.

The V gene is TRBV7-3, the J gene TRBJ2-7; D tentatively reads TRBD1 or TRBD2 (5 bases each). Germline V gene data show CDR1 as SGHTA and CDR2 as FQGTGA. V lost 5 bases and J 5 bases, leaving 13 bases between the germline ends. The CDR3 consists of 13 residues. CDR3 nucleotide sequence: TGTGCCAGCAGCCCCGGGACGGGACACGAGCAGTACTTC. It is translated as CASSPGTGHEQYF.

Ten or more counts support this clonotype. The J gene is TRBJ2-1, the V gene TRBV5-1, with unresolved D. The CDR3 is made up of 14 amino acids. Germline V gives CDR1 SGHRS, CDR2 YFSETQ. The V gene lost 0 bases and the J gene lost 2 bases, with 6 bases spanning the gap. The CDR3 DNA reads as TGCGCCAGCAGCTTGGAGTGGGCCTACAATGAGCAGTTCTTC. It is translated as CASSLEWAYNEQFF.

This clonotype was observed a few times. The V and J genes are TRBV20-1 and TRBJ1-4; 9 nucleotides agree with TRBD1. Germline CDR1 is DFQATT and CDR2 is SNEGSKA (reference sequence). The CDR3 is 18 amino acids. With V trimmed by 0 bases and J by 0 bases, 8 bases remained unmatched. The CDR3 spells CSARDLGTGSATNEKLFF. CDR3 nucleotides: TGCAGTGCTAGAGATTTGGGGACAGGGAGTGCAACTAATGAAAAACTGTTTTTT.

This chain connects TRBV5-1 to TRBJ2-7, with TRBD1 identical over 8 bases. Germline-derived CDR1 and CDR2 are SGHRS and YFSETQ. CDR3 length equals 14 residues. The V gene end was trimmed by 4 bases and the J gene end by 5 bases; junction bases not matched to a gene: 8. The CDR3: CASSPMRGQDEQYF. The CDR3 bases are TGCGCCAGCAGCCCGATGAGGGGACAGGACGAGCAGTACTTC. Full variable domain (remainder filled in from reference TRBV5-1 and TRBJ2-7): KAGVTQTPRYLIKTRGQQVTLSCSPISGHRSVSWYQQTPGQGLQFLFEYFSETQRNKGNFPGRFSGRQFSNSRSEMNVSTLELGDSALYLCASSPMRGQDEQYFGPGTRLTVT.